This passage covers 27 T cell receptor beta chains from one sample sequenced in a study of long-term antiretroviral therapy in people with HIV. Samples were assayed with immunoSEQ v3.0 at survey level. Measured with immunoSEQ multiplex PCR; TCRdb has only the in-frame clones, and not every one. The sample holds some 31,000 clones; 87% are singletons and the top ten take 10% to 15%. Sample: unsorted PBMCs, taken 1.1 years after starting antiretroviral therapy. The receptor source for this set is a man aged 18 to 29 with HIV.

This sequence joins TRBV11-2 and TRBJ1-2, with 9 positions matching TRBD1. Germline CDR1 SGHAT, CDR2 FQNNGV. This CDR3 contains 13 residues. With V trimmed by 5 bases and J by 6 bases, 4 bases remained unmatched. DNA for the CDR3: TGTGCCAGCAGCCCCCGGACAGGGGATGGCTACACCTTC. This encodes CASSPRTGDGYTF.

The V call is TRBV5-1, the J call TRBJ1-1, with 7 bases aligning to TRBD1. The CDR3 spans 15 residues. The germline V gene encodes CDR1 SGHRS and CDR2 YFSETQ. Trimming at V came to 3 bases and at J to 5 bases, leaving 10 bases not matched to a gene. This CDR3 is CASSSLGETGTEAFF. CDR3 bases: TGCGCCAGCAGCTCTTTGGGGGAGACAGGGACTGAAGCTTTCTTT.

The genes are TRBV19 and TRBJ1-2; TRBD1 is a possible D gene (5 bases). In germline, CDR1 is LNHDA, CDR2 SQIVND (reference sequence). The V and J ends lost 9 bases and 5 bases respectively, with 22 bases between them. There are 15 residues in the CDR3. In DNA form, the CDR3 reads TGTGCCAGCCGTTTTTCCGGGACGGAAGATTATGGCTACACCTTC. This encodes CASRFSGTEDYGYTF.

This clone has only one observation. The chain joins TRBV19 to TRBJ2-7, with D perhaps matching TRBD2 (6 bases). V dropped 2 bases and J dropped 3 bases, with 8 bases sitting between them. The CDR3 is made up of 13 amino acids. Germline V gene sequence: CDR1 LNHDA, CDR2 SQIVND (reference sequence). The CDR3 DNA reads TGTGCCAGTAGTATAACTAGCAGCTACGAGCAGTACTTC. This encodes CASSITSSYEQYF. The variable domain in full, completed from reference TRBV19 and TRBJ2-7, reads DGGITQSPKYLFRKEGQNVTLSCEQNLNHDAMYWYRQDPGQGLRLIYYSQIVNDFQKGDIAEGYSVSREKKESFPLTVTSAQKNPTAFYLCASSITSSYEQYFGPGTRLTVT.

J is TRBJ2-3 and V is TRBV10-3, with 14 bases fitting TRBD2. This CDR3 is built from 15 residues. The trim removed 6 bases at V and 6 bases at J, leaving 5 bases unmatched. The germline V gene encodes CDR1 ENHRY and CDR2 SYGVKD. The DNA for the CDR3 is TGTGCCATCAGAGAGACTAGCGGGAGGGCGGATACGCAGTATTTT. Translated: CAIRETSGRADTQYF.

This clone was seen only once. The chain recombines TRBV5-8 with TRBJ1-1; no clear D gene. The CDR3 extends over 14 amino acids. Germline V lookup: CDR1 SGHTS, CDR2 YDEGEE. The V end lost 0 bases, the J end lost 1 base, and 7 bases lay between the germline ends. DNA for the CDR3: TGTGCCAGCAGCTTGGGGATGGGGAACACTGAAGCTTTCTTT. It specifies CASSLGMGNTEAFF.

The chain uses TRBV10-3 and TRBJ2-3, with a weak D call TRBD1 (6 bases). Germline V lookup: CDR1 ENHRY, CDR2 SYGVKD. The CDR3 has 11 residues. V lost 9 bases to trimming and J lost 5 bases, with 9 bases between them. This chain's CDR3 is CAMGAKDTQYF. The CDR3 DNA follows: TGTGCCATGGGGGCGAAAGATACGCAGTATTTT.

DNA of the CDR3: TGTGCCAGCAGTTTAGTGGCGGAGAACTACTACAATGAGCAGTTCTTC. This codes for CASSLVAENYYNEQFF. V and J are TRBV27 and TRBJ2-1; D remains unclear. CDR1 and CDR2 (germline): MNHEY, SMNVEV (reference sequence). The CDR3 totals 16 residues. V lost 2 bases, J lost 3 bases, and 14 bases lay in between.

The chain employs TRBV27 and TRBJ2-7, with TRBD1 matching over 8 bases. CDR3 length: 15 amino acids. Trimming removed 3 bases from V and 3 bases from J; junction bases left unmatched: 7. Per germline, CDR1 MNHEY and CDR2 SMNVEV (reference sequence). The CDR3, as DNA: TGTGCCAGCAGTTTCTTCGGCAGGGGGCTCTACGAGCAGTACTTC. Translated, it gives CASSFFGRGLYEQYF.

V usage is TRBV11-2 and J usage is TRBJ1-1, with 7 bases identical to TRBD1. Germline V lookup: CDR1 SGHAT, CDR2 FQNNGV. V lost 5 bases to trimming and J lost 2 bases; unmatched junction nucleotides: 14. The CDR3 sequence is 17 residues long. CDR3 DNA sequence: TGTGCCAGCAGCCCAGAACCCGGAGGGGGCTTAAACACTGAAGCTTTCTTT. This encodes CASSPEPGGGLNTEAFF.

The genes are TRBV11-3 and TRBJ1-4, with TRBD1 identical over 7 bases. V lost 3 bases, J lost 8 bases, and 6 bases stayed unmatched. The CDR3 loop spans 14 amino acids. Germline CDR1 and CDR2: SGHNT and YENEEA. The chain's CDR3 is CASSLGQLDEKLFF. The CDR3 nucleotides are TGTGCCAGCAGCTTGGGACAGTTGGACGAAAAACTGTTTTTT.

This chain links TRBV7-3 with TRBJ2-3; 7 bases agree with TRBD1. The CDR3 loop spans 14 amino acids. J gave up 1 base and V 5 bases, and 3 bases lay outside the gene matches. Germline V gives CDR1 SGHTA, CDR2 FQGTGA. The CDR3 DNA sequence: TGTGCCAGCAGCAACAGGGGAGGCACAGATACGCAGTATTTT. This encodes CASSNRGGTDTQYF. The variable domain in full, completed from reference TRBV7-3 and TRBJ2-3, reads GAGVSQTPSNKVTEKGKYVELRCDPISGHTALYWYRQSLGQGPEFLIYFQGTGAADDSGLPNDRFFAVRPEGSVSTLKIQRTERGDSAVYLCASSNRGGTDTQYFGPGTRLTVL.

In DNA, the CDR3 is TGCAGCGTTCTGGTCGGATCGTGGACTAGCGGCTACAATGAGCAGTTCTTC. It encodes CSVLVGSWTSGYNEQFF. The chain couples TRBV29-1 to TRBJ2-1; 10 bases are a match to TRBD2. From germline, CDR1 is SQVTM and CDR2 ANQGSEA. CDR3 length: 17 amino acids. After removal of 5 bases from V and 3 bases from J, the junction contained 13 bases not matched to a gene.

CDR3 nucleotide sequence: TGCGCCAGCAGTGGGGGCGGCAGACAGGCGGTAAACACCGGGGAGCTGTTTTTT. As protein: CASSGGGRQAVNTGELFF. The chain uses TRBV10-1 and TRBJ2-2; TRBD1 might be the D (6 bases). Trimming took 4 bases from V and 2 from J, leaving 20 bases between them. Germline loops: CDR1 WNHNN, CDR2 SYGVQD (reference sequence). The CDR3 has 18 residues.

The chain recombines TRBV19 with TRBJ2-3; perhaps TRBD2 as D (5 bases). The CDR3 is made up of 17 amino acids. In germline, CDR1 is LNHDA, CDR2 SQIVND (reference sequence). Trimming left V 0 bases short and J 3 bases short, with 16 bases between. In DNA form, the CDR3 reads TGTGCCAGTAGTATAGATCGGGGAATTAGTGTTACAGATACGCAGTATTTT. It yields the protein CASSIDRGISVTDTQYF.

J is TRBJ1-2 and V is TRBV19; D unresolved. CDR1 is LNHDA, CDR2 SQIVND, per germline (reference sequence). V was pared by 0 bases and J by 8 bases, with 16 bases between. The CDR3 has 15 amino acids. The CDR3 nucleotides are TGTGCCAGTAGTATAGAGGAAAGCTCTATGGTCGGCTACACCTTC. Protein sequence: CASSIEESSMVGYTF. Based on the CDR3 plus reference TRBV19 and TRBJ1-2, the full variable domain is DGGITQSPKYLFRKEGQNVTLSCEQNLNHDAMYWYRQDPGQGLRLIYYSQIVNDFQKGDIAEGYSVSREKKESFPLTVTSAQKNPTAFYLCASSIEESSMVGYTFGSGTRLTVV.

The V call is TRBV5-4, the J call TRBJ1-2, with no clear D. The CDR3 is 14 amino acids. V was trimmed by 2 bases and J by 4 bases, leaving 12 bases between them. The germline V gene encodes CDR1 SGHNT and CDR2 YYREEE (reference sequence). CDR3 sequence: CASSLMGYGYGYTF. The CDR3 nucleotides read TGTGCCAGCAGCTTAATGGGGTATGGCTATGGCTACACCTTC.

This sequence joins TRBV4-1 and TRBJ2-7; no firm D call. Germline V gene data show CDR1 as MGHRA and CDR2 as YSYEKL. The V end was cut by 0 bases, the J end by 3 bases, with 9 bases between. The CDR3 contains 14 residues. In DNA form, the CDR3 reads TGCGCCAGCAGCCAAGATGCGAGTTTCTACGAGCAGTACTTC. Its protein is CASSQDASFYEQYF.

This clone was observed a single time. The chain joins TRBV7-9 to TRBJ2-5; the D gene is possibly TRBD2 (7 bases). CDR3 length: 16 amino acids. The V gene's germline CDR1 is SEHNR and CDR2 FQNEAQ (reference sequence). V was clipped by 5 bases and J by 5 bases, with 21 bases between them. For the CDR3, the DNA is TGTGCCAGCAGCCCAAGGGGGGGGACCGGGGTGGAGACCCAGTACTTC. It specifies CASSPRGGTGVETQYF.

J is TRBJ2-5 and V is TRBV7-9; D remains ambiguous. The CDR3 is made up of 12 amino acids. With 2 bases removed from V and 5 bases from J, the gap between germline ends came to 6 bases. Germline V lookup: CDR1 SEHNR, CDR2 FQNEAQ (reference sequence). CDR3 sequence: CASSLIHETQYF. The DNA of the CDR3 is TGTGCCAGCAGCTTAATTCATGAGACCCAGTACTTC. The full variable domain, its missing parts supplied by reference TRBV7-9 and TRBJ2-5, is DTGVSQNPRHKITKRGQNVTFRCDPISEHNRLYWYRQTLGQGPEFLTYFQNEAQLEKSRLLSDRFSAERPKGSFSTLEIQRTEQGDSAMYLCASSLIHETQYFGPGTRLLVL.

This clone appeared once. V and J are TRBV5-1 and TRBJ1-4; 12 bases line up with TRBD1. Germline trimming cut 4 bases from V and 8 bases from J; bases unmatched to any gene: 3. The germline V gene encodes CDR1 SGHRS and CDR2 YFSETQ. The CDR3 has 14 residues. DNA for the CDR3: TGCGCCAGCAGCCGGGACAGGGGGCGGGAAAAACTGTTTTTT. Translation gives CASSRDRGREKLFF.

The chain uses TRBV30 and TRBJ2-2; D gene uncertain. The CDR3 has 13 residues. The germline CDR1 and CDR2 sequences are GTSNPN and SVGIG (reference sequence). The ends were cut back, 0 bases at V and 4 bases at J, with 6 bases in the middle. CDR3 loop: CAWSVSVTGELFF. DNA of the CDR3: TGTGCCTGGAGTGTATCAGTCACCGGGGAGCTGTTTTTT.

CDR3 sequence: CASSQGSYNEQFF. CDR3 nucleotide sequence: TGTGCCAGCAGCCAGGGGTCCTACAATGAGCAGTTCTTC. The chain carries TRBV7-9 and TRBJ2-1; TRBD1 is a possible D gene (6 bases). Germline CDR1 reads SEHNR; CDR2 reads FQNEAQ (reference sequence). CDR3 length: 13 residues. V lost 5 bases, J lost 1 base, and 6 bases lay in between.

This chain uses TRBV19 with TRBJ2-3, with D tentatively TRBD1 or TRBD2 (5 bases each). The germline gives CDR1 LNHDA, CDR2 SQIVND (reference sequence). V lost 5 bases and J 2 bases, leaving 8 bases between the germline ends. The CDR3 covers 13 residues. CDR3 nucleotide sequence: TGTGCCAGTAGTTTGGGGGACACAGATACGCAGTATTTT. It specifies CASSLGDTDTQYF.

This clone was observed a few times. J is TRBJ1-2 and V is TRBV20-1; D is unclear. The germline V and J ends were trimmed by 3 bases and 6 bases, with 8 bases remaining between them. The CDR3 is made up of 11 amino acids. Germline CDR1 and CDR2: DFQATT and SNEGSKA (reference sequence). The CDR3 is CSASNRNGYTF. CDR3 nucleotides: TGCAGTGCTAGTAATCGGAATGGCTACACCTTC.

The genes are TRBV18 and TRBJ2-5; the D is unclear. This CDR3 spans 14 amino acids. The V gene's germline CDR1 is KGHSH and CDR2 LQKENI. The V end was cut by 4 bases, the J end by 0 bases, with 9 bases between. The DNA of the CDR3 is TGTGCCAGCTCACAAAGAGTGAACCAAGAGACCCAGTACTTC. It yields the protein CASSQRVNQETQYF.

The rearrangement joins TRBV14 to TRBJ2-2, with D possibly TRBD1 on 5 matching bases. The CDR3 spans 15 residues. The germline gives CDR1 SGHDN, CDR2 FVKESK. Deletions cut 0 bases from V and 5 bases from J, with 10 bases between. The CDR3 coding sequence is TGTGCCAGCAGCCAAGAAGTGACAGTAACCGGGGAGCTGTTTTTT. Translating it yields CASSQEVTVTGELFF.